This paragraph covers one TCR beta chain sequence. Its antigen remains unknown. Trimming removed 5 bases from V and 5 bases from J; junction bases left unmatched: 8. The CDR3 length is 16 residues. CDR1 and CDR2 (germline): MGHDK, SYGVNS. The repertoire was sequenced with immunoSEQ multiplex PCR; TCRdb's copy has only in-frame clones and lacks some. This table holds about 300,000 clones, 60% to 80% found once. This sample is part of a study of cytotoxic CD8 clonotypes in ibrutinib-treated CLL. Study results and limitations: Sustained-remission and progressing patients had different sampling times. Baseline clonality was higher than in age-matched healthy donors and moved in step with circulating CD8+ T-cell counts.

This specimen was PBMCs, taken at disease progression, from a patient treated with ibrutinib. The V and J genes are TRBV25-1 and TRBJ1-5; 11 positions match TRBD1. This sequence was found in a human donor with chronic lymphocytic leukemia. The CDR3 reads CASSPGDRGLYQPQHF. The CDR3 coding sequence is TGTGCCAGCAGTCCCGGGGACAGGGGGTTGTATCAGCCCCAGCATTTT.